The 24 T cell receptor beta chains below come from one sample, sequenced in a study of blood T cell repertoires in COVID-19. The table came from immunoSEQ multiplex PCR; TCRdb's copy has only in-frame clones and leaves some out. The table lists about 220,000 clones, 65% to 90% of them singletons, with about 2.4% in the top ten. Sequencing was done on a sample of peripheral blood. All receptors come from a woman in her 70s with COVID-19, enrolled during active disease.

This chain connects TRBV5-1 to TRBJ2-7; weak D call: TRBD1 (7 bases). V was cut by 2 bases and J by 7 bases, with 13 bases left in between. Germline V gene lookup returns CDR1 SGHRS and CDR2 YFSETQ. The length of the CDR3 is 13 residues. CDR3 sequence (DNA): TGCGCCAGCAGCTTCTCAGGGGGAGGAGAGCAGTACTTC. It encodes CASSFSGGGEQYF.

This clone was seen a single time. As DNA, the CDR3 is TGTGCCAGCAGCCTGACAGGGCTCCAGCCCCAGCATTTT. Protein: CASSLTGLQPQHF. The V and J genes are TRBV7-2 and TRBJ1-5; 7 bases are shared with TRBD1. Germline V gene data show CDR1 as SGHTA and CDR2 as FQGNSA. V lost 5 bases to trimming and J lost 7 bases; unmatched junction nucleotides: 5. The CDR3 contains 13 residues.

V gene TRBV15 combines with J gene TRBJ1-5; the D gene is possibly TRBD1 (6 bases). Germline CDR1 LNHNV, CDR2 YYDKDF (reference sequence). The CDR3 totals 15 residues. With 0 bases removed from V and 3 bases from J, the gap between germline ends came to 9 bases. The CDR3 DNA sequence: TGTGCCACCAGCAGAGAACGGACAGACAATCAGCCCCAGCATTTT. Its protein product is CATSRERTDNQPQHF.

The rearrangement links TRBV19 to TRBJ1-2; D is unresolved. This CDR3 contains 14 residues. Germline V lookup: CDR1 LNHDA, CDR2 SQIVND (reference sequence). Deletions cut 5 bases from V and 4 bases from J, with 14 bases between. The CDR3 protein is CASSLVRGPYGYTF. The CDR3 coding sequence is TGTGCCAGTAGTTTGGTTCGGGGTCCCTATGGCTACACCTTC.

The chain uses TRBV20-1 and TRBJ1-5; possibly TRBD1 for D (6 bases). Per germline, CDR1 DFQATT and CDR2 SNEGSKA (reference sequence). This CDR3 comprises 16 residues. V was pared by 3 bases and J by 1 base, with 16 bases between. CDR3 protein: CSASPPGRGSNQPQHF. As DNA, the CDR3 is TGCAGTGCTAGTCCCCCGGGCAGGGGAAGCAATCAGCCCCAGCATTTT.

The chain is built from TRBV6-6 and TRBJ1-5; a possible D gene is TRBD1 (6 bases). Deletions cut 6 bases from V and 4 bases from J, with 16 bases between. The CDR3 has 15 amino acids. Germline CDR1 reads MNHNY; CDR2 reads SVGAGI (reference sequence). CDR3 in amino acids: CASSYRGIANQPQHF. Written as DNA, the CDR3 is TGTGCCAGCAGCTATAGGGGGATAGCAAATCAGCCCCAGCATTTT.

The chain employs TRBV7-3 and TRBJ1-1; 9 bases agree with TRBD1. This CDR3 comprises 14 residues. Germline V gene data show CDR1 as SGHTA and CDR2 as FQGTGA. J gave up 5 bases and V 6 bases, and 7 bases lay outside the gene matches. The CDR3, as DNA: TGTGCCAGCAGTCCAACAGGGGGCAGGACTGAAGCTTTCTTT. It translates to CASSPTGGRTEAFF.

This chain connects TRBV5-4 to TRBJ2-1; the match to TRBD2 covers 12 bases. CDR1 is SGHNT, CDR2 YYREEE, per germline (reference sequence). CDR3 size: 16 residues. The J segment lost 2 bases and the V segment lost 4 bases, leaving 4 bases of the junction unmatched. The chain's CDR3 is CASSPRTSGAYNEQFF. For the CDR3, the DNA is TGTGCCAGCAGCCCCCGGACTAGCGGGGCCTACAATGAGCAGTTCTTC.

The chain combines TRBV5-4 with TRBJ2-5; TRBD2 matches at 7 bases. Germline V CDR1 and CDR2: SGHNT, YYREEE (reference sequence). This CDR3 has 16 amino acids. V gave up 4 bases and J gave up 2 bases; unmatched junction bases: 11. The CDR3: CASSPGGPGLQETQYF. The CDR3 region has the DNA TGTGCCAGCAGCCCTGGAGGGCCGGGACTACAAGAGACCCAGTACTTC.

The V gene is TRBV28, the J gene TRBJ1-2; 10 bases align to TRBD1. CDR1 and CDR2 (germline): MDHEN, SYDVKM. The CDR3 totals 15 residues. V lost 2 bases, J lost 6 bases, and 6 bases stayed unmatched. CDR3 in amino acids: CASSLRTGGHDGYTF. The CDR3 DNA sequence: TGTGCCAGCAGTTTAAGGACAGGGGGTCATGATGGCTACACCTTC.

The rearrangement links TRBV7-2 to TRBJ1-4; no reliable D call. The CDR3 is made up of 15 amino acids. From germline, CDR1 is SGHTA and CDR2 FQGNSA. V was pared by 1 base and J by 5 bases, with 11 bases between. Here the CDR3 reads CASSLGSGANEKLFF. CDR3 nucleotide sequence: TGTGCCAGCAGCTTAGGTAGTGGAGCAAATGAAAAACTGTTTTTT.

The rearrangement uses TRBV24-1 and TRBJ2-1, with TRBD1 as a possible D gene (5 bases). Germline CDR1 reads KGHDR; CDR2 reads SFDVKD. The CDR3 covers 12 residues. V lost 5 bases and J lost 12, with 13 bases in between. The CDR3 reads CATSGVGAGQFF. The CDR3, as DNA: TGTGCCACCAGTGGAGTTGGGGCCGGGCAGTTCTTC.

The rearrangement uses TRBV7-9 and TRBJ1-1, with D unresolved. Germline V gene data show CDR1 as SEHNR and CDR2 as FQNEAQ (reference sequence). The germline V and J ends were trimmed by 5 bases and 1 base, with 14 bases remaining between them. The CDR3 spans 15 residues. The CDR3 nucleotides read TGTGCCAGCAGCCCCGGCCCGACGGGGAACACTGAAGCTTTCTTT. This encodes CASSPGPTGNTEAFF.

As to this clone: The junction shows a germline mismatch at one end, possibly a read error. J is TRBJ1-5 and V is TRBV7-7; D not resolved. The V gene's germline CDR1 is SSHAT and CDR2 FNYEAQ (reference sequence). The CDR3 totals 13 residues. CDR3 coding DNA: TGTGCTAGCAGCTTACGAGAAAATCAGCCCCAGCATTTT. Residues: CASSLRENQPQHF. Looking up the rest from reference TRBV7-7 and TRBJ1-5 gives the full variable domain: GAGVSQSPRYKVTKRGQDVTLRCDPISSHATLYWYQQALGQGPEFLTYFNYEAQPDKSGLPSDRFSAERPEGSISTLTIQRTEQRDSAMYRCASSLRENQPQHFGDGTRLSIL.

The rearrangement uses TRBV5-4 and TRBJ1-1, with D possibly TRBD1 on 6 matching bases. Germline lookup yields CDR1 SGHNT and CDR2 YYREEE (reference sequence). The germline V and J ends were trimmed by 4 bases and 8 bases, with 21 bases remaining between them. CDR3 length: 15 residues. CDR3 protein: CASSVTGGAWWEAFF. In nucleotides, the CDR3 is TGTGCCAGCAGCGTCACGGGGGGCGCCTGGTGGGAAGCTTTCTTT.

The rearrangement uses TRBV6-4 and TRBJ2-1; 9 bases fit TRBD2. The CDR3 contains 16 residues. Germline CDR1 MRHNA, CDR2 SNTAGT. V lost 0 bases and J lost 7; bases outside the gene matches: 7. The CDR3 spells CASSDSGAGGRNEQFF. CDR3 nucleotide sequence: TGTGCCAGCAGTGACTCAGGAGCGGGAGGAAGGAATGAGCAGTTCTTC.

The chain uses TRBV6-5 and TRBJ1-2, with D perhaps TRBD1 (5 bases). The germline V gene encodes CDR1 MNHEY and CDR2 SVGAGI. Between the trimmed V and J ends, which lost 5 bases and 2 bases, there was a span of 15 bases. The CDR3 runs to 15 residues. The CDR3 reads CASSLYRLGNYGYTF. The CDR3 DNA is TGTGCCAGCAGTCTATACAGGCTGGGAAACTATGGCTACACCTTC.

The CDR3 bases are TGTGCCAGCAGCTTAGCGACTGGCCCCGGGGGATCACCCCTCCACTTT. Translated: CASSLATGPGGSPLHF. The chain links TRBV7-9 to TRBJ1-6; tentatively, D is TRBD1 (5 bases). The germline V gene has CDR1 SEHNR and CDR2 FQNEAQ (reference sequence). CDR3 length: 16 residues. The germline V and J ends were trimmed by 0 bases and 10 bases, with 16 bases remaining between them.

V is TRBV19 and J is TRBJ2-1; D is perhaps TRBD2 (5 bases). V was clipped by 4 bases and J by 1 base, with 17 bases between them. Germline V gene data show CDR1 as LNHDA and CDR2 as SQIVND (reference sequence). The CDR3 is 17 residues long. The CDR3 region is CASSTPLRAASYNEQFF. The CDR3 DNA follows: TGTGCCAGTAGTACCCCCCTGAGGGCGGCTTCCTACAATGAGCAGTTCTTC.

The rearrangement joins TRBV24-1 to TRBJ2-7; no firm D call. CDR1 and CDR2 (germline): KGHDR, SFDVKD. The CDR3 runs to 11 residues. The ends were cut back, 1 base at V and 10 bases at J, with 7 bases in the middle. The CDR3 DNA follows: TGTGCCACCAGTGATTTAAACACCCAGTACTTC. Translation: CATSDLNTQYF.

The rearrangement joins TRBV15 to TRBJ2-5; a possible D gene is TRBD2 (5 bases). CDR1 and CDR2 from the germline V gene are LNHNV and YYDKDF (reference sequence). V was pared by 1 base and J by 5 bases, with 20 bases between. This CDR3 contains 17 residues. The DNA for the CDR3 is TGTGCCACCAGCAGAGTTCCAAGACCGGAGGTGGTGGAGACCCAGTACTTC. This translates into CATSRVPRPEVVETQYF.

The rearrangement joins TRBV3-1 (or the pseudogene TRBV3-2) to TRBJ1-1; D unclear. Germline V gene sequence: CDR1 LGHDT, CDR2 YNNKEL (reference sequence). Trimming pared 4 bases from V and 4 bases from J, leaving 10 bases between. The CDR3 is 13 amino acids. CDR3: CASSPRRGTEAFF. CDR3 nucleotide sequence: TGTGCCAGCAGCCCCCGACGGGGCACTGAAGCTTTCTTT.

V gene TRBV7-2 combines with J gene TRBJ1-2; D may be TRBD1 (6 bases). Germline V lookup: CDR1 SGHTA, CDR2 FQGNSA. The CDR3 is 14 residues long. V was clipped by 6 bases and J by 7 bases, with 18 bases between them. This chain's CDR3 is CASSSPGGAGGYTF. The CDR3 DNA reads as TGTGCCAGCAGTTCCCCTGGGGGCGCAGGTGGCTACACCTTC.

The chain's CDR3 is CASSQRGSGGEDSYEQYF. The CDR3 coding sequence is TGTGCCAGCAGCCAAAGGGGGTCTGGCGGTGAGGATTCCTACGAGCAGTACTTC. V gene TRBV4-2 combines with J gene TRBJ2-7, with TRBD1 as a possible D gene (6 bases). The V gene's germline CDR1 is LGHNA and CDR2 YNFKEQ. The CDR3 loop spans 18 amino acids. The ends were cut back, 2 bases at V and 1 base at J, with 21 bases in the middle.